Shown below are 26 T cell receptor beta chains from a single sample sequenced in a study of T cells in Graves' hyperthyroidism and ophthalmopathy. Regions amplified from RNA transcripts were the TCR beta CDR3 regions. HTBI primers were employed in a first-round RT-PCR of the TCR CDR3. TCRdb re-analysed the multiplex PCR reads in MiXCR, keeping a single row per CDR3 protein. The sample includes roughly 400,000 distinct CDR3 sequences, around 15% seen only once; the top ten take around 28%. Sequencing was done on a sample of blood. The receptor set was obtained from a man aged 50-60 years with Graves' ophthalmopathy.

This clonotype has at least ten counts. This may stem from a read error, because a much larger clone lies one nucleotide away. V gene TRBV5-6 combines with J gene TRBJ2-1; no clear D. V lost 2 bases, J lost 0 bases, and 3 bases lay in between. This CDR3 region has 13 residues. The germline V gene encodes CDR1 SGHDT and CDR2 YYEEEE. Here the CDR3 reads CASSLVSYNEQFF. The DNA of the CDR3 is TGTGCCAGCAGCTTAGTCTCCTACAATGAGCAGTTCTTC.

This clonotype was seen ten or more times. V usage is TRBV20-1 and J usage is TRBJ2-1, with D maybe TRBD2 (6 bases). Per the germline V gene, CDR1 is DFQATT and CDR2 is SNEGSKA (reference sequence). Trimming cost V 3 bases and J 9 bases, with 9 bases left between them. The CDR3 is 11 residues long. CDR3 in DNA: TGCAGTGCTAGCACGGGAGTTGAGCAGTTCTTC. The encoded protein is CSASTGVEQFF.

This clonotype appeared many times. The V call is TRBV11-3, the J call TRBJ2-3; 9 bases fit TRBD1. The CDR3 spans 15 residues. Germline-derived CDR1 and CDR2 are SGHNT and YENEEA. V lost 1 base to trimming and J lost 2 bases; unmatched junction nucleotides: 1. CDR3 bases: TGTGCCAGCAGCTTAGGGGACAGGGCCACAGATACGCAGTATTTT. It yields the protein CASSLGDRATDTQYF.

The V call is TRBV29-1, the J call TRBJ2-2, with 9 bases identical to TRBD2. Germline V gene lookup returns CDR1 SQVTM and CDR2 ANQGSEA. Unmatched junction bases numbered 7, after V lost 2 bases and J lost 6 bases. The CDR3 is 15 amino acids. DNA for the CDR3: TGCAGCGTTGAAAGAAGCGGGAGGCCGTCCGGGGAGCTGTTTTTT. Encoded protein: CSVERSGRPSGELFF.

This clonotype was seen at least ten times. The chain employs TRBV5-1 and TRBJ2-7; 8 nucleotides line up with TRBD2. The V gene end was trimmed by 1 base and the J gene end by 5 bases; junction bases not matched to a gene: 11. This CDR3 comprises 16 residues. The germline gives CDR1 SGHRS, CDR2 YFSETQ. The CDR3: CASSLPAGTSKHEQYF. CDR3 bases: TGCGCCAGCAGCTTGCCCGCCGGGACTAGTAAACACGAGCAGTACTTC.

This clonotype occurred many times. CDR3 sequence reads: CASSFGLLEQYF. The CDR3 nucleotides are TGTGCCAGCAGCTTCGGACTTCTCGAGCAGTACTTC. The gene calls are TRBV11-2 and TRBJ2-7; perhaps TRBD2 as D (5 bases). The length of the CDR3 is 12 residues. Trimming stripped 3 bases from V and 6 bases from J, with 9 bases between. From germline, CDR1 is SGHAT and CDR2 FQNNGV.

This clonotype was detected many times. The chain couples TRBV9 to TRBJ2-1, with D unresolved. The germline V gene encodes CDR1 SGDLS and CDR2 YYNGEE. The CDR3 runs 12 residues. V lost 0 bases and J 9 bases, leaving 7 bases between the germline ends. The CDR3 nucleotides read TGTGCCAGCAGCGTAGCTGGAAGTGAGCAGTTCTTC. This translates into CASSVAGSEQFF.

This clonotype was observed many times. The CDR3 region is CASALQTQYYGYTF. The CDR3 DNA reads TGTGCCAGCGCTCTCCAGACCCAGTACTATGGCTACACCTTC. J is TRBJ1-2 and V is TRBV18; D call uncertain. CDR3 length equals 14 residues. The V and J ends lost 8 bases and 3 bases respectively, with 16 bases between them. Germline V CDR1 and CDR2: KGHSH, LQKENI.

This clonotype was counted a few times. The V and J genes are TRBV20-1 and TRBJ2-2, with D perhaps TRBD1 (5 bases). The CDR3 has 12 amino acids. Germline CDR1 DFQATT, CDR2 SNEGSKA (reference sequence). Deletions cut 2 bases from V and 5 bases from J, with 6 bases between. The CDR3 loop is CSARRGTGELFF. CDR3 bases: TGCAGTGCTAGAAGGGGTACCGGGGAGCTGTTTTTT.

This clonotype occurred many times. The chain couples TRBV27 to TRBJ1-5, with D hard to call. Trimming took 7 bases from V and 6 from J, leaving 19 bases between them. This CDR3 contains 15 residues. CDR1 and CDR2 (germline): MNHEY, SMNVEV (reference sequence). The CDR3 loop is CASKYGSVGSQPQHF. In DNA, the CDR3 is TGTGCCAGCAAATATGGGTCGGTAGGCAGTCAGCCCCAGCATTTT.

This clonotype came up many times. The chain carries TRBV18 and TRBJ2-1; the D is unclear. CDR1 is KGHSH and CDR2 is LQKENI in the germline V gene. The CDR3 spans 15 residues. The V end lost 2 bases, the J end lost 5 bases, and 13 bases lay between the germline ends. CDR3 region: CASSPSTGSNNEQFF. CDR3 in DNA: TGTGCCAGCTCACCATCTACCGGAAGCAACAATGAGCAGTTCTTC.

This clonotype was seen more than once but under ten times. A much more abundant neighbour one base away suggests this may be a read error. The rearrangement uses TRBV12-3 or TRBV12-4 and TRBJ1-1; D gene ambiguous. Trimming removed 4 bases from V and 0 bases from J, with 12 bases in between. The CDR3 consists of 15 residues. The chain's CDR3 is CASSSWESMNTEAFF. As DNA, the CDR3 is TGTGCCAGCAGTTCTTGGGAGTCCATGAACACTGAAGCTTTCTTT.

This clonotype was seen ten or more times. The chain couples TRBV3-1 to TRBJ2-2; 12 bases fit TRBD2. The CDR3 is 15 amino acids. V lost 7 bases and J lost 5; bases outside the gene matches: 5. Germline loops: CDR1 LGHDT, CDR2 YNNKEL (reference sequence). The CDR3 region is CASTRLAGETGELFF. The CDR3 region has the DNA TGTGCCAGCACAAGACTAGCGGGAGAAACCGGGGAGCTGTTTTTT.

As to this clonotype: A single base separates this from a much larger clone, so it may be a read error. The DNA of the CDR3 is TGCAGTGCTGGGATAGCGGGAGAGGACAATGAGCAGTACTTC. Its protein product is CSAGIAGEDNEQYF. This sequence joins TRBV20-1 and TRBJ2-1, with 9 nucleotides matching TRBD2. The J call may be in error: the DNA end matches TRBJ2-7 better. This CDR3 is 14 amino acids long. CDR1 is DFQATT, CDR2 SNEGSKA, per germline (reference sequence).

As for this clonotype: At one of its ends the junction is not consistent with the germline gene, which may arise from a read error. The V call is TRBV7-9, the J call TRBJ1-2, with D hard to call. The CDR3 contains 13 residues. Germline CDR1 SEHNR, CDR2 FQNEAQ (reference sequence). This chain's CDR3 is CPSSISTVYGYTF. Written as DNA, the CDR3 is TGTCCCAGCAGCATTTCCACCGTTTATGGCTACACCTTC.

The sample holds a few counts of this clonotype. V and J are TRBV9 and TRBJ2-1; 12 positions match TRBD2. The CDR3 is made up of 18 amino acids. Trimming at V came to 4 bases and at J to 0 bases, leaving 8 bases not matched to a gene. The V gene's germline CDR1 is SGDLS and CDR2 YYNGEE. This chain's CDR3 is CASSLGTSGPYSYNEQFF. The CDR3 bases are TGTGCCAGCAGCCTAGGGACTAGCGGGCCTTACTCCTACAATGAGCAGTTCTTC.

This clonotype was counted only a few times. This chain links TRBV4-1 with TRBJ1-5; weak D call: TRBD1 (5 bases). CDR3 length equals 16 residues. V dropped 4 bases and J dropped 1 base, with 14 bases sitting between them. From germline, CDR1 is MGHRA and CDR2 YSYEKL. The CDR3 coding sequence is TGCGCCAGCAGCCTCTCAGGGCGGGCGAGCAATCAGCCCCAGCATTTT. Translated: CASSLSGRASNQPQHF.

This chain links TRBV19 with TRBJ2-6; D remains unclear. Trimming removed 3 bases from V and 2 bases from J, with 8 bases in between. CDR1 is LNHDA, CDR2 SQIVND, per germline (reference sequence). This CDR3 has 15 residues. The CDR3 DNA reads TGTGCCAGTAGTATTGTTGTTCCTGGGGCCAACGTCCTGACTTTC. Translated, it gives CASSIVVPGANVLTF.

This clonotype has more than one count but fewer than ten. This may be a read error: a much more frequent sequence differs by one nucleotide. The rearrangement links TRBV2 to TRBJ2-7, with 11 bases lining up with TRBD2. This CDR3 has 17 residues. CDR1 SNHLY and CDR2 FYNNEI come from the germline V gene. Trimming cost V 6 bases and J 0 bases; bases outside gene matches: 10. The CDR3 reads CASRALGLAAISYEQYF. CDR3 nucleotides: TGTGCCAGCAGGGCTCTGGGACTAGCGGCCATCTCCTACGAGCAGTACTTC.

This clonotype has just a few counts. Germline is not matched at one junction end, which may reflect a read error. The chain combines TRBV5-1 with TRBJ1-1; 8 nucleotides match TRBD1. The CDR3 is made up of 15 amino acids. The germline CDR1 and CDR2 sequences are SGHRS and YFSETQ. CDR3 residues: CASSSGGLSNAEAFF. For the CDR3, the DNA is TGCGCCAGCAGCTCAGGGGGCCTATCGAACGCTGAAGCTTTCTTT. The full variable domain, with the rest looked up from reference TRBV5-1 and TRBJ1-1, is KAGVTQTPRYLIKTRGQQVTLSCSPISGHRSVSWYQQTPGQGLQFLFEYFSETQRNKGNFPGRFSGRQFSNSRSEMNVSTLELGDSALYLCASSSGGLSNAEAFFGQGTRLTVV.

This clonotype was observed at least ten times. The chain links TRBV2 to TRBJ2-2; 9 bases map to TRBD1. CDR1 is SNHLY, CDR2 FYNNEI, per germline. After removal of 5 bases from V and 1 base from J, the junction contained 2 bases not matched to a gene. CDR3 length equals 15 residues. The CDR3 region is CASSRGQGNTGELFF. The CDR3 DNA follows: TGTGCCAGCAGTCGGGGACAGGGGAACACCGGGGAGCTGTTTTTT.

This clonotype has a count of ten or more. The chain employs TRBV28 and TRBJ2-3; weak D call: TRBD2 (6 bases). The germline V gene encodes CDR1 MDHEN and CDR2 SYDVKM. The V gene lost 2 bases and the J gene lost 5 bases, with 14 bases spanning the gap. This CDR3 spans 15 amino acids. CDR3 region: CASSLGGARLDTQYF. The CDR3 nucleotides are TGTGCCAGCAGTTTAGGCGGGGCAAGATTAGATACGCAGTATTTT.

Ten or more counts support this clonotype. The chain uses TRBV20-1 and TRBJ2-3; the D gene is possibly TRBD1 (6 bases). The CDR3 is made up of 15 amino acids. V lost 0 bases and J 4 bases, leaving 14 bases between the germline ends. CDR1 is DFQATT, CDR2 SNEGSKA, per germline (reference sequence). CDR3: CSARDPAGAADTQYF. DNA of the CDR3: TGCAGTGCTAGAGATCCGGCAGGGGCTGCAGATACGCAGTATTTT.

This sequence joins TRBV11-3 and TRBJ1-2; D gene unclear. Germline values: CDR1 SGHNT, CDR2 YENEEA. Trimming took off 5 bases at V and 5 bases at J, with 21 bases between the two ends. CDR3 length equals 16 residues. CDR3 amino acids: CASSLFLETTDYGYTF. CDR3 in DNA: TGTGCCAGCAGCCTATTTCTGGAGACTACAGATTATGGCTACACCTTC. Using reference TRBV11-3 and TRBJ1-2 for the parts outside the CDR3, the full variable domain is EAGVVQSPRYKIIEKKQPVAFWCNPISGHNTLYWYLQNLGQGPELLIRYENEEAVDDSQLPKDRFSAERLKGVDSTLKIQPAELGDSAVYLCASSLFLETTDYGYTFGSGTRLTVV.

This clonotype was observed a few times. The genes are TRBV5-1 and TRBJ2-7; D might be TRBD2 (5 bases). Trimming stripped 6 bases from V and 6 bases from J, with 16 bases between. The CDR3 is made up of 13 amino acids. In germline, CDR1 is SGHRS, CDR2 YFSETQ. DNA of the CDR3: TGCGCCAGCAATCACGCCAGGAGCGGCGAGCAGTACTTC. The encoded protein is CASNHARSGEQYF.

This clonotype was seen repeatedly, ten times or more. This sequence joins TRBV28 and TRBJ1-2; 7 bases align to TRBD1. The J segment lost 5 bases and the V segment lost 7 bases, leaving 16 bases of the junction unmatched. The CDR3 is made up of 16 amino acids. From germline, CDR1 is MDHEN and CDR2 SYDVKM. As DNA, the CDR3 is TGTGCCAGCATCCGACGGGACAGTACTTATCAGTATGGCTACACCTTC. It encodes CASIRRDSTYQYGYTF.